This entry lists 2 T cell receptor beta chains sequenced from one sample in a study of glioma-infiltrating T cells. The iRepertoire nested amplicon-rescue multiplex PCR amplified TCR alpha and beta CDR3s from RNA. TCRdb itself ran the multiplex PCR reads through MiXCR, one entry per CDR3 protein. Of about 400,000 distinct CDR3 sequences in the sample, 41% were seen once. Material: glioma tissue, nonneoplastic brain tissue, or PBMCs (not recorded which). These TCRs come from a human donor with low-grade glioma or glioblastoma, undergoing nonglioma brain surgery, or in good health (not recorded which).

The V and J genes are TRBV7-9 and TRBJ2-1, with 9 bases identical to TRBD2. The CDR3 extends over 16 amino acids. Germline values: CDR1 SEHNR, CDR2 FQNEAQ (reference sequence). The junction had 5 bases not matched to a gene; V was cut back by 1 base and J by 4 bases. CDR3 sequence reads: CASSLDRLAAYNEQFF. In DNA, the CDR3 is TGTGCCAGCAGCTTAGACCGACTAGCGGCTTACAATGAGCAGTTCTTC.

About this clonotype itself: Relative to the germline gene, one junction end is altered; a read error may explain this. This chain links TRBV25-1 with TRBJ2-2; D is possibly TRBD1 (5 bases). CDR3 length: 15 amino acids. Germline V gives CDR1 MGHDK, CDR2 SYGVNS. The CDR3 nucleotides read TGTGCCAGCAGTGGGACAAGGTCGAACACCGGGCAGCTGTTTTTT. This encodes CASSGTRSNTGQLFF.